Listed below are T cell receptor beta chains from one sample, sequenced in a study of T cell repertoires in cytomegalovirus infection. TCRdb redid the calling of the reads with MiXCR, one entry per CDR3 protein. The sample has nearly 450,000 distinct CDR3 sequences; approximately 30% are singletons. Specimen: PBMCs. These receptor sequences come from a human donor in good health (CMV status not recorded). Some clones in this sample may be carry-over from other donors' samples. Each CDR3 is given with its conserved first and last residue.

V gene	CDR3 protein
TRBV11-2	CASSLNPYQETQYF
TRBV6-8	CASSYSSALNTGELFF
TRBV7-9	CASSLARSSTDTRYF
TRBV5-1	CASSLTTTYEQYF
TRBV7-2	CASSLTGQGRGETQYF
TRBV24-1	CATPSGCMCRVYNEQFF
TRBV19	CASSMVQGRDQPQHF
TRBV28	CDSSLGTTGRSEHFF
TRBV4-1	CASSLAPGAREQYF
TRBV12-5	CASGRTSGPYNEQFF
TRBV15	CATSLGAQETQYF
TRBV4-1	CASSQTPDSTNYGYTF
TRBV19	CASSTPPSYGYTF
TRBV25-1	CASSEFGGVGSYGYTF
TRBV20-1	CSARTRLAIPDTQYF
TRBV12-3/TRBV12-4	CASSVQHFNYGYTF
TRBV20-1	CSVRQGAGGPQHF
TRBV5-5	CASSLVAGHSGANVLTF
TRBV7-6	CASSSPSSSYEQYF
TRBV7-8	CASSLNTANYGYTF
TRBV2	CASTSPGEAFF
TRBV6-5	CASSPGQGAHNEQFF
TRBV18	CASSPQGMDYGYTF
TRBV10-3	CAIGEDPPVSETHYF
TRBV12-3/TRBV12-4	CASSNCKDGGCEQYF
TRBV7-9	CASTFGTAKNIQYF